One TCR beta chain is described in this entry. Its antigen is still unknown. Per-nucleotide qualities are absent, and no much larger clonotype sits a single base away. Collaborating institutions collected whole blood in K2EDTA tubes following their own protocols. For TCRbeta analysis, collaborators shipped samples in one of three forms: frozen whole blood, isolated PBMCs, or DNA extracted from either of those sample types. This sample was taken from a study of blood T cell repertoires in COVID-19 (dated by TCRdb to 2020 to 2022). About the investigation overall: Samples covering the acute and convalescent phases of COVID-19 were provided by collaborators in the United States, Italy and Spain. The prospective study material was composed of cDNA or gDNA derived from T cells, B-cell-depleted T cells, or PBMCs. The dataset comprised deeply sampled blood TCRbeta repertoires from subjects exposed to, actively infected with, or recovered from COVID-19. The repertoires were released in a freely available public database intended as a resource for research on the immune response to SARS-CoV-2. Samples came from the ongoing ImmuneRACE study (first 160 participants) plus 1,254 subjects from 6 global collaborators. Nearly every sample came with metadata listing a de-identified subject ID, COVID-19 status, age in years and sex. Where available, HLA class I and class II types were obtained from metadata supplied by the sample provider rather than from assay-based typing. General conclusions and limits of the study: How much clinical and demographic metadata was included differed by source and by participant, and the metadata was provided uncurated.

V lost 5 bases and J lost 2 bases; the stretch between them is 15 bases long. The CDR3 runs 16 amino acids, cysteine and phenylalanine included. This entry keeps only the CDR3 DNA: 48 bases, framed from base 1. CDR1 and CDR2 are read off the germline V gene as MGHRA and YSYEKL. The immunoSEQ Assay, a bias-controlled multiplex PCR, was used to amplify TCRbeta CDR3 regions from genomic DNA. The original methods were these. Nucleated cell counts per sample were estimated from amplification of reference gene primers within the assay. To quantify the absolute abundance of each unique TCRbeta CDR3 rearrangement, sequence reads were collapsed and filtered. For each sample, productive Simpson clonality was calculated as the square root of Simpson's diversity index over productive rearrangements. TCRdb took this table from immuneACCESS and kept in-frame rearrangements with V and J called. Such tables lack part of the clones; where checked against another copy, unresolved V genes explain under half of the gap, and the rest is unexplained. V, J and clone size derive from that table, while D and trimming were established from the DNA sequence. The sample table records roughly 250,000 clones; around four fifths of these occur just once. Roughly 4% of the sample is taken by the ten largest.

The chain is assembled from TRBV4-1 and TRBJ2-2; TRBD2 is a possible D gene, resting on 6 matching bases. This clonotype originated in a man aged 45-60 years with acute or convalescent COVID-19. The sequenced material came from peripheral blood. The CDR3 loop reads CASSDAGRSNTGELFF. The bases read TGCGCCAGCAGCGACGCGGGACGGTCAAACACCGGGGAGCTGTTTTTT.